This T cell receptor beta chain was found in a study of cytomegalovirus exposure and HLA in healthy donors. In regard to this clone: What it recognizes is unknown.

The PCR used 60 Vbeta and 13 Jbeta primers. Sequencing used immunoSEQ multiplex PCR; TCRdb keeps in-frame clones, though not all of them. This sample has approximately 210,000 clones; around 80% occur once, and the top ten carry 1.5% to 2%. Whole-study results and caveats: It was only CMV serostatus that was available as immune exposure information.

Sequencing was performed on PBMCs. The sequence was obtained from a man aged 18 to 29 in good health and CMV-seronegative.

CDR3 bases: TGTGCCAGCGGGCCAGCGGGAGGGGTGGGGGAGCTGTTTTTT. Its translation is CASGPAGGVGELFF. The chain couples TRBV9 to TRBJ2-2; 10 nucleotides line up with TRBD2. This CDR3 contains 14 residues. Germline CDR1 reads SGDLS; CDR2 reads YYNGEE. With V trimmed by 7 bases and J by 8 bases, 8 bases remained unmatched.